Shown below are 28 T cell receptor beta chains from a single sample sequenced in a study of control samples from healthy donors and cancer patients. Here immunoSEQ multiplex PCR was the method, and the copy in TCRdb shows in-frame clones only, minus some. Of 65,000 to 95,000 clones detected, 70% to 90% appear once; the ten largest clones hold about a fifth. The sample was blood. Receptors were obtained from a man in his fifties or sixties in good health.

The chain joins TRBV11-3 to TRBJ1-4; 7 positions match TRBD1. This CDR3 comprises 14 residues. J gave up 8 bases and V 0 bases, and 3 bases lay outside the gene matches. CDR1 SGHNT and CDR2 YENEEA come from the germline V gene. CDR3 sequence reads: CASSLDGTEEKLFF. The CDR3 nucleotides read TGTGCCAGCAGCTTAGACGGGACAGAGGAAAAACTGTTTTTT.

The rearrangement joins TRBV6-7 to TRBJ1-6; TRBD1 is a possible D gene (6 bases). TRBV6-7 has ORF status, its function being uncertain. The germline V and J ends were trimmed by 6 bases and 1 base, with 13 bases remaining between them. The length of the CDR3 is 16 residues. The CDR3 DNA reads TGTGCCAGCAGAAAACACAGGGCATCCTATAATTCACCCCTCCACTTT. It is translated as CASRKHRASYNSPLHF.

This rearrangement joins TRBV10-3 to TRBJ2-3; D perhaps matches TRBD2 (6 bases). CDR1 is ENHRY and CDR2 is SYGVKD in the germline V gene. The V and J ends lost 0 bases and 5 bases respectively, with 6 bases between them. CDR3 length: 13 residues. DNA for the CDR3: TGTGCCATCAGTGAGTCTAGCGGAGATACGCAGTATTTT. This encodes CAISESSGDTQYF.

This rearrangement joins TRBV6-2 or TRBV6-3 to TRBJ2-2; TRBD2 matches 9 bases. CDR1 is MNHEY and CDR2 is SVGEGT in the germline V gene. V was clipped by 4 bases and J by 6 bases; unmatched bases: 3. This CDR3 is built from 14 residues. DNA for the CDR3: TGTGCCAGCAGTTTCCTAGCGGGACCCGGGGAGCTGTTTTTT. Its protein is CASSFLAGPGELFF.

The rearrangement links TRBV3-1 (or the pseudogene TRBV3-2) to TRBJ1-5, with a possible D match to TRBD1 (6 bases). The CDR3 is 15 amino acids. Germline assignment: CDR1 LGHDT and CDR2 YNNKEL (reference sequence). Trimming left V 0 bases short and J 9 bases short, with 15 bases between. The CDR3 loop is CASSQDAQGFGPQHF. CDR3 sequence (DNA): TGTGCCAGCAGCCAAGATGCCCAGGGGTTTGGGCCCCAGCATTTT.

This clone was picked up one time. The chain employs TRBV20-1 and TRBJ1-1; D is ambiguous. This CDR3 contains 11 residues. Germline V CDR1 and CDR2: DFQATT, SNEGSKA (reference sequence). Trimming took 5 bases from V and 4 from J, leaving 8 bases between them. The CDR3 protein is CSAWGVTEAFF. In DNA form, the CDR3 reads TGCAGTGCTTGGGGTGTCACTGAAGCTTTCTTT.

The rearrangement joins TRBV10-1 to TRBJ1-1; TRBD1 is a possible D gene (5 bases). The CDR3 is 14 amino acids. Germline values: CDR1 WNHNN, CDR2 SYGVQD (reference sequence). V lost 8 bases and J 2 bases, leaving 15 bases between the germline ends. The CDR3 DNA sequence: TGCGCCAGCTCACTGACAGATTCTAACACTGAAGCTTTCTTT. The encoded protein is CASSLTDSNTEAFF.

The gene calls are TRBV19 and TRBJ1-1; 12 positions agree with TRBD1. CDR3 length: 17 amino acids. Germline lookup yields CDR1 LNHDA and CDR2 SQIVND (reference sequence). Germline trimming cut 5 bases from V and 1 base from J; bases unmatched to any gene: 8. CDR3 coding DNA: TGTGCCAGTAGTCGGGGACAGGGGGCCCTTCAGAACACTGAAGCTTTCTTT. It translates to CASSRGQGALQNTEAFF.

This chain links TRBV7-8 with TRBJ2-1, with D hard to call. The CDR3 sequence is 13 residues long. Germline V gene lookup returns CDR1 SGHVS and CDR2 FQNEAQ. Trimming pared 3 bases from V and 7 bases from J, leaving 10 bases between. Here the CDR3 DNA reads TGTGCCAGCAGCTTCGCCAGAGGTAATGAGCAGTTCTTC. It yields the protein CASSFARGNEQFF.

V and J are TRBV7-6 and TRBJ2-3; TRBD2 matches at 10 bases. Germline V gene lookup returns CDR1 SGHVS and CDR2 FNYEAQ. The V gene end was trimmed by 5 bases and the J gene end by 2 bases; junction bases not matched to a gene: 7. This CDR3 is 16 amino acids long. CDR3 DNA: TGTGCCAGCAGCCCCCTAGCGGGGGAAGTCACAGATACGCAGTATTTT. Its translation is CASSPLAGEVTDTQYF.

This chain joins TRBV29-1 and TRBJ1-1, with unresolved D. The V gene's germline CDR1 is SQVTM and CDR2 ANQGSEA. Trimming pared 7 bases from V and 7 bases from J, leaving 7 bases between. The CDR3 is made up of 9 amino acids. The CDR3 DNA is TGCAGCGACGATATTGAAGCTTTCTTT. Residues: CSDDIEAFF.

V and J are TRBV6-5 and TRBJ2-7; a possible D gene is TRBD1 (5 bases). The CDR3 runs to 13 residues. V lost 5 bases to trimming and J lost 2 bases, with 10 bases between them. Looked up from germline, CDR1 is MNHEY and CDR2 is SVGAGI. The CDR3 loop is CASSLQGAYEQYF. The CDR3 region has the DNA TGTGCCAGCAGTCTCCAAGGGGCCTACGAGCAGTACTTC.

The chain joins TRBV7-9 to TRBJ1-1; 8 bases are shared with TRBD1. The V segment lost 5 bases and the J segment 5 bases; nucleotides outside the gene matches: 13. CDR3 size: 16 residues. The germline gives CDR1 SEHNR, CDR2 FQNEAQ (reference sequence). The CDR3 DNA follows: TGTGCCAGCAGCGCCCGACAGGGGCTGGGGGGGACTGAAGCTTTCTTT. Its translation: CASSARQGLGGTEAFF.

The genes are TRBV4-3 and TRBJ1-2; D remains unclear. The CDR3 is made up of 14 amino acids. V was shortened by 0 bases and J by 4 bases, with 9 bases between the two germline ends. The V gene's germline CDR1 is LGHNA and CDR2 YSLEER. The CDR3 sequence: CASSQESNSYGYTF. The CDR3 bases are TGCGCCAGCAGCCAAGAATCCAACAGCTATGGCTACACCTTC.

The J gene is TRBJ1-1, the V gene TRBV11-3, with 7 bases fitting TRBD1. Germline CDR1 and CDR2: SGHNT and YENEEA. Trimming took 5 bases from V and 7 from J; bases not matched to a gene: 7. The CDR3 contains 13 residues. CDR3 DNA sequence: TGTGCCAGCAGCCTGATCGGGACAGTTGAAGCTTTCTTT. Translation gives CASSLIGTVEAFF.

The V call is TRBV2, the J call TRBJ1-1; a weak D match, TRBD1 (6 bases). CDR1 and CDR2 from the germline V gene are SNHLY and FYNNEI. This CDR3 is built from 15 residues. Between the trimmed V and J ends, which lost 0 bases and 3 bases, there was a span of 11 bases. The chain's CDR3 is CASSEARGAHTEAFF. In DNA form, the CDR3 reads TGTGCCAGCAGTGAAGCTCGGGGGGCGCACACTGAAGCTTTCTTT.

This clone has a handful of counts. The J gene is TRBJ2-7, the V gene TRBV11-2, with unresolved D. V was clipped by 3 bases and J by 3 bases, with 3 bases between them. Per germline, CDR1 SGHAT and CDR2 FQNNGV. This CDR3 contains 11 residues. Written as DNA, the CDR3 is TGTGCCAGCAGCTTGTACTACGAGCAGTACTTC. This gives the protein CASSLYYEQYF. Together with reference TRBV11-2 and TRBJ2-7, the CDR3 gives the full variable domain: EAGVAQSPRYKIIEKRQSVAFWCNPISGHATLYWYQQILGQGPKLLIQFQNNGVVDDSQLPKDRFSAERLKGVDSTLKIQPAKLEDSAVYLCASSLYYEQYFGPGTRLTVT.

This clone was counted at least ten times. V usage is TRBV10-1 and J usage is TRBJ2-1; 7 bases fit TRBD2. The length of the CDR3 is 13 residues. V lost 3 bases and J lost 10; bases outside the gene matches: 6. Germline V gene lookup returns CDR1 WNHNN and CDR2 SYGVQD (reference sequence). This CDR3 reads CASSEVAGPEQFF. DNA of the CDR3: TGCGCCAGCAGTGAAGTAGCGGGTCCCGAGCAGTTCTTC.

CDR3 DNA: TGCGCCAGCAGCTTGGTTAGCGGAAGCGATACGCAGTATTTT. It encodes CASSLVSGSDTQYF. This chain joins TRBV5-1 and TRBJ2-3, with D possibly being TRBD2 (6 bases). Germline values: CDR1 SGHRS, CDR2 YFSETQ. This CDR3 has 14 amino acids. With 0 bases removed from V and 6 bases from J, the gap between germline ends came to 11 bases.

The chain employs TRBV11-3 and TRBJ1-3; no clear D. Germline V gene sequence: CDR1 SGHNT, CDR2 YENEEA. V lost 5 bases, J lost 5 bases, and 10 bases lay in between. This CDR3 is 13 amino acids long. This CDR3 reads CASSEPPRNTIYF. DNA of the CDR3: TGTGCCAGCAGCGAACCCCCTCGAAACACCATATATTTT.

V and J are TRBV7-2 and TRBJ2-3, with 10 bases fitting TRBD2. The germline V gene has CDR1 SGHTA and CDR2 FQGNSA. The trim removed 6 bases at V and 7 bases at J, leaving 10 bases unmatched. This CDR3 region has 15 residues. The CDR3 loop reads CASSYQRGGGNTQYF. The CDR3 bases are TGTGCCAGCAGTTACCAGCGGGGGGGCGGAAATACGCAGTATTTT.

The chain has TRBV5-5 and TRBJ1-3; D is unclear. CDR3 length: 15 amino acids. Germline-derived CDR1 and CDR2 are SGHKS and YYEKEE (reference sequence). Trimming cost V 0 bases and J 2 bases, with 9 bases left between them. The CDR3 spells CASSLDWGTGNTIYF. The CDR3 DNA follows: TGTGCCAGCAGCTTGGATTGGGGAACTGGAAACACCATATATTTT.

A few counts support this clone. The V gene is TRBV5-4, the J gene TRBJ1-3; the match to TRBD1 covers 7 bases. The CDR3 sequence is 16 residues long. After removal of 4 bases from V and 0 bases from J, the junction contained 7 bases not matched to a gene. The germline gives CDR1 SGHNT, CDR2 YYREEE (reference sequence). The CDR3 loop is CASSPGQDTSGNTIYF. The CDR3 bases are TGTGCCAGCAGCCCCGGACAGGACACCTCTGGAAACACCATATATTTT.

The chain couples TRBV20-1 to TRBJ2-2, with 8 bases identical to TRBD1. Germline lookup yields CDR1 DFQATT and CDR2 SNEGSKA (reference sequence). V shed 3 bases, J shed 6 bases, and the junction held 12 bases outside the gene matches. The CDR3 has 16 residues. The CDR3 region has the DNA TGCAGTGCTAGTAGCCAGGGGGCACCTCGGGCCGGGGAGCTGTTTTTT. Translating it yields CSASSQGAPRAGELFF.

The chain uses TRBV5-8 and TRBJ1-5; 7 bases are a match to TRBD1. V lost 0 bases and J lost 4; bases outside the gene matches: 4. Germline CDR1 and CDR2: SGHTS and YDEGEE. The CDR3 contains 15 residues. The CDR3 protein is CASSLDRGLNQPQHF. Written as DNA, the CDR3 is TGTGCCAGCAGCTTGGATAGGGGGCTAAATCAGCCCCAGCATTTT.

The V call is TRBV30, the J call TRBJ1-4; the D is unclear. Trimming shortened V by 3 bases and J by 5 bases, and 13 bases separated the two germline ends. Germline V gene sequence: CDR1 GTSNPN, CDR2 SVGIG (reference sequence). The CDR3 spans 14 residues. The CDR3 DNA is TGTGCCTGGAGGTTGGACGGTGGGAATGAAAAACTGTTTTTT. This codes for CAWRLDGGNEKLFF.

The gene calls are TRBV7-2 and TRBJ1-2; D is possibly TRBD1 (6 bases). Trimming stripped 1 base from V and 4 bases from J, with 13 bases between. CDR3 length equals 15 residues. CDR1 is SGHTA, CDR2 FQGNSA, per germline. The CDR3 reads CASSLGGGPTYGYTF. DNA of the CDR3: TGTGCCAGCAGCTTAGGTGGGGGGCCCACCTATGGCTACACCTTC.

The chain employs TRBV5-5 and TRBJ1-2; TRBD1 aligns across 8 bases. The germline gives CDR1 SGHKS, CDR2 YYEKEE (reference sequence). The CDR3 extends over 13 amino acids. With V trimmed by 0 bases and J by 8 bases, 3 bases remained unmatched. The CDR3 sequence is CASSLDRGEGYTF. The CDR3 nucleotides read TGTGCCAGCAGCTTGGACAGGGGGGAGGGCTACACCTTC.